These 16 T cell receptor beta chains share one sample of origin, sequenced in a study of spatial heterogeneity in lung cancer. Time point specified: sample taken at primary tumor resection. No antigens are known for them. TCRdb passed the 5' RACE reads through MiXCR, listing each CDR3 protein once. This sample carries hundreds of distinct CDR3 sequences, about 9.3% of them seen once, and the ten largest clones take 20% to 25%. The study, taken as a whole, reports: Mutation counts in tumors were tracked by counts of expanded intratumoral alpha and beta TCRs.

The sequences come from lung tumor tissue, collected at surgery. The receptor source for this set is a male donor with early-stage non-small cell lung cancer.

This clonotype is classed as large. The rearrangement links TRBV2 to TRBJ1-1; D possibly corresponds to TRBD1 (6 bases). The CDR3 extends over 13 amino acids. The germline gives CDR1 SNHLY, CDR2 FYNNEI. V shed 5 bases and J shed 1 base, with 8 bases lying between them. The CDR3 region has the DNA TGTGCCAGCAGTAGGACAGCGAACACTGAAGCTTTCTTT. Translating gives CASSRTANTEAFF.

By frequency in the sample, this clonotype is medium-sized (0.01 to 0.1%). The gene calls are TRBV7-2 and TRBJ2-1; 13 bases are a match to TRBD2. The CDR3 length is 15 residues. The ends lost 5 bases at V and 8 bases at J; junction bases unmatched: 6. Germline V gene data show CDR1 as SGHTA and CDR2 as FQGNSA. CDR3: CASSLRTSGSYEQFF. The CDR3 nucleotides are TGTGCCAGCAGCCTAAGGACTAGCGGGAGTTATGAGCAGTTCTTC.

This clonotype is termed large. For the CDR3, the DNA is TGTGCCAGCAGCCCATCCCGGGGGCTAGCGTCCTACAATGAGCAGTTCTTC. This translates into CASSPSRGLASYNEQFF. The chain has TRBV7-2 and TRBJ2-1; perhaps D is TRBD1 or TRBD2 (6 bases each). The CDR3 covers 17 residues. Trimming removed 5 bases at V and 1 base at J, with 18 bases between. Germline V gene data show CDR1 as SGHTA and CDR2 as FQGNSA.

Judged by abundance, this clonotype is medium-sized. CDR3 sequence reads: CASSLSQDSVSGNEQYF. DNA of the CDR3: TGTGCCAGCAGTTTATCCCAAGACAGCGTTTCGGGGAACGAGCAGTACTTC. This chain links TRBV28 with TRBJ2-7; TRBD1 or TRBD2 may be the D gene (5 bases each). The germline V and J ends were trimmed by 1 base and 5 bases, with 21 bases remaining between them. CDR3 size: 17 residues. The V gene's germline CDR1 is MDHEN and CDR2 SYDVKM.

This clonotype is termed large. J is TRBJ1-1 and V is TRBV12-3 or TRBV12-4; unclear D gene. Between the trimmed V and J ends, which lost 6 bases and 8 bases, there was a span of 10 bases. CDR3 length: 11 residues. Written as DNA, the CDR3 is TGTGCCAGCAGCCTTAGGAGAGAAGCTTTCTTT. This sequence encodes CASSLRREAFF.

By proportion, this clonotype is medium-sized. V and J are TRBV6-5 and TRBJ2-7; TRBD2 aligns across 9 bases. J gave up 6 bases and V 2 bases, and 8 bases lay outside the gene matches. This CDR3 spans 15 amino acids. Germline V gene lookup returns CDR1 MNHEY and CDR2 SVGAGI. For the CDR3, the DNA is TGTGCCAGCAGTTACGGCGGGGGGGCCGGCGGCGAGCAGTACTTC. Protein product: CASSYGGGAGGEQYF.

This clonotype is judged medium-sized. This chain links TRBV14 with TRBJ2-3; TRBD2 is a possible D gene (7 bases). Germline CDR1 is SGHDN and CDR2 is FVKESK. Trimming took 0 bases from V and 6 from J, leaving 28 bases between them. CDR3 length equals 20 residues. The CDR3 protein is CASSQDSDHTGGASWDTQYF. CDR3 coding DNA: TGTGCCAGCAGCCAAGATTCGGACCATACGGGGGGCGCATCTTGGGATACGCAGTATTTT.

Within the sample, this clonotype is medium-sized (0.01 to 0.1%). The rearrangement uses TRBV7-6 and TRBJ2-6, with D possibly being TRBD1 (6 bases). Trimming left V 7 bases short and J 2 bases short, with 21 bases between. The length of the CDR3 is 18 residues. The germline gives CDR1 SGHVS, CDR2 FNYEAQ. The CDR3 loop is CASTLNQQGRPGANVLTF. The CDR3 DNA is TGTGCCAGCACCCTTAACCAGCAGGGGAGACCTGGGGCCAACGTCCTGACTTTC.

Judged by abundance, this clonotype is medium-sized. In DNA form, the CDR3 reads TGCAGTGCTAGAGGGAGGGACAGGGGCCAACCCCTCTATAATTCACCCCTCCACTTT. Translating it yields CSARGRDRGQPLYNSPLHF. The rearrangement joins TRBV20-1 to TRBJ1-6; 10 nucleotides align to TRBD1. The CDR3 is 19 amino acids. Germline values: CDR1 DFQATT, CDR2 SNEGSKA (reference sequence). V lost 1 base and J lost 3; bases outside the gene matches: 12.

This sequence joins TRBV28 and TRBJ2-7; a weak D match, TRBD2 (5 bases). CDR1 is MDHEN and CDR2 is SYDVKM in the germline V gene. The V gene lost 3 bases and the J gene lost 5 bases, with 11 bases spanning the gap. The CDR3 extends over 13 amino acids. CDR3 coding DNA: TGTGCCAGCAGTTTTACGGGGTTCGACGAGCAGTACTTC. Protein product: CASSFTGFDEQYF.

This clonotype is medium-sized. V is TRBV24-1 and J is TRBJ2-1, with D unclear. Germline values: CDR1 KGHDR, CDR2 SFDVKD. The V gene lost 0 bases and the J gene lost 3 bases, with 2 bases spanning the gap. The CDR3 sequence is 13 residues long. In DNA, the CDR3 is TGTGCCACCAGTGATTTGGACTACAATGAGCAGTTCTTC. Amino acids: CATSDLDYNEQFF.

This clonotype has more than one count but fewer than ten. The CDR3 bases are TGCAGCGTTGTGCCGGCTAGCGGGGGCATCACAGATACGCAGTATTTT. Its translation is CSVVPASGGITDTQYF. The chain recombines TRBV29-1 with TRBJ2-3; 10 bases map to TRBD2. The V gene's germline CDR1 is SQVTM and CDR2 ANQGSEA. The junction had 9 bases not matched to a gene; V was cut back by 4 bases and J by 2 bases. CDR3 length equals 16 residues.

The gene calls are TRBV3-1 and TRBJ1-4; 9 bases are shared with TRBD1. Germline CDR1 is LGHDT and CDR2 is YNNKEL (reference sequence). The CDR3 contains 17 residues. The trim removed 4 bases at V and 6 bases at J, leaving 12 bases unmatched. CDR3 loop: CASSPTRTGEEDEKLFF. The CDR3 DNA sequence: TGTGCCAGCAGCCCGACACGGACAGGGGAGGAGGATGAAAAACTGTTTTTT.

V and J are TRBV27 and TRBJ2-5; D possibly matches TRBD1 or TRBD2 (6 bases each). Trimming pared 8 bases from V and 2 bases from J, leaving 15 bases between. The CDR3 contains 14 residues. Germline V gene lookup returns CDR1 MNHEY and CDR2 SMNVEV (reference sequence). DNA of the CDR3: TGTGCCAGCCCTACGGGGGCCAGGCAAGAGACCCAGTACTTC. This sequence encodes CASPTGARQETQYF.

This clonotype is labeled large. J is TRBJ1-2 and V is TRBV4-2; maybe TRBD1 (5 bases). Trimming took 1 base from V and 6 from J, leaving 18 bases between them. Germline V gene sequence: CDR1 LGHNA, CDR2 YNFKEQ. CDR3 length: 16 amino acids. The CDR3 region is CASSQVGKGFLHGYTF. For the CDR3, the DNA is TGTGCCAGCAGCCAAGTAGGAAAGGGGTTTCTTCATGGCTACACCTTC.

This clonotype is termed large. The chain combines TRBV5-1 with TRBJ1-1, with D tentatively TRBD1 (6 bases). From germline, CDR1 is SGHRS and CDR2 YFSETQ. The CDR3 length is 14 residues. Trimming pared 1 base from V and 6 bases from J, leaving 13 bases between. This CDR3 is CASSLYRDSAEAFF. In DNA form, the CDR3 reads TGCGCCAGCAGCTTGTACAGGGATTCTGCTGAAGCTTTCTTT. The full variable domain, in which reference TRBV5-1 and TRBJ1-1 provide the parts outside the CDR3, is KAGVTQTPRYLIKTRGQQVTLSCSPISGHRSVSWYQQTPGQGLQFLFEYFSETQRNKGNFPGRFSGRQFSNSRSEMNVSTLELGDSALYLCASSLYRDSAEAFFGQGTRLTVV.